These 23 T cell receptor beta chains were sequenced from one sample in a study of T cells in localized non-small cell lung cancer. The protocol was immunoSEQ multiplex PCR, while the TCRdb copy is restricted to in-frame clones and leaves out a portion. The table shows tens of thousands of clones, with more than 75% occurring only once. Source: peripheral blood, taken before any cancer treatment. The source is a woman aged 40-69 years with stage I lung adenocarcinoma.

Within the sample, this clone is medium-sized. The CDR3 region has the DNA TGTGCCAGTAGTATAGATCCTCGGCTAGCGGGGGGTCGCTCCTACAATGAGCAGTTCTTC. Protein product: CASSIDPRLAGGRSYNEQFF. The chain carries TRBV19 and TRBJ2-1; 11 bases are shared with TRBD2. Germline-derived CDR1 and CDR2 are LNHDA and SQIVND (reference sequence). J lost 0 bases, V lost 0 bases, and 10 bases had no gene match. The CDR3 runs to 20 residues.

The chain has TRBV13 and TRBJ2-7, with D possibly being TRBD2 (5 bases). Germline CDR1 PRHDT, CDR2 FYEKMQ (reference sequence). CDR3 length: 14 residues. V lost 0 bases, J lost 3 bases, and 9 bases lay in between. Here the CDR3 reads CASSLGAAIYEQYF. CDR3 sequence (DNA): TGTGCCAGCAGCTTAGGAGCGGCTATCTACGAGCAGTACTTC.

This chain uses TRBV4-1 with TRBJ1-6; D possibly corresponds to TRBD1 (5 bases). The CDR3 is 14 amino acids. The V gene lost 1 base and the J gene lost 6 bases, with 7 bases spanning the gap. Germline lookup yields CDR1 MGHRA and CDR2 YSYEKL. This CDR3 reads CASSQAGGNSPLHF. For the CDR3, the DNA is TGCGCCAGCAGCCAAGCCGGGGGTAATTCACCCCTCCACTTT.

The chain joins TRBV11-2 to TRBJ1-6; no clear D gene. Germline assignment: CDR1 SGHAT and CDR2 FQNNGV. V was clipped by 0 bases and J by 5 bases, with 2 bases between them. CDR3 length: 13 amino acids. The CDR3 region is CASSLDHNSPLHF. CDR3 coding DNA: TGTGCCAGCAGCTTAGACCATAATTCACCCCTCCACTTT.

This rearrangement joins TRBV6-5 to TRBJ2-3; 8 nucleotides match TRBD1. Losses at the gene ends were 7 bases for V and 5 bases for J; bases not matched to a gene: 8. The CDR3 runs to 14 residues. CDR1 MNHEY and CDR2 SVGAGI come from the germline V gene. The CDR3 sequence: CASTDRGGIDTQYF. CDR3 DNA sequence: TGTGCCAGCACCGACAGGGGCGGGATAGATACGCAGTATTTT.

This clone was observed once. The chain combines TRBV5-1 with TRBJ1-1; 9 bases line up with TRBD1. The germline CDR1 and CDR2 sequences are SGHRS and YFSETQ. The CDR3 spans 16 residues. V lost 4 bases to trimming and J lost 1 base; unmatched junction nucleotides: 8. The CDR3: CASSAGQGLGNTEAFF. The CDR3 DNA is TGCGCCAGCAGCGCGGGACAGGGCCTAGGGAACACTGAAGCTTTCTTT.

This clone showed up just a few times. The V and J genes are TRBV29-1 and TRBJ1-1, with 7 bases aligning to TRBD1. V shed 5 bases, J shed 3 bases, and the junction held 6 bases outside the gene matches. This CDR3 region has 13 residues. Germline V gene sequence: CDR1 SQVTM, CDR2 ANQGSEA. CDR3 DNA sequence: TGCAGCGTTCAGGGACAGTCCTACACTGAAGCTTTCTTT. As protein: CSVQGQSYTEAFF.

A remark on this clone: This sample also contains other DNA sequences that code for the same CDR3. The chain recombines TRBV4-3 with TRBJ2-3; D not certain. The CDR3 runs to 13 residues. Trimming removed 0 bases at V and 4 bases at J, with 5 bases between. Germline V gene data show CDR1 as LGHNA and CDR2 as YSLEER. In nucleotides, the CDR3 is TGCGCCAGCAGCCAAGAATTAGCAGATACGCAGTATTTT. It encodes CASSQELADTQYF.

The chain combines TRBV19 with TRBJ1-5; TRBD1 is a possible D gene (6 bases). The V end lost 3 bases, the J end lost 2 bases, and 20 bases lay between the germline ends. There are 18 residues in the CDR3. The V gene's germline CDR1 is LNHDA and CDR2 SQIVND (reference sequence). CDR3 coding DNA: TGTGCCAGTAGTATGCACGCCTCAGGGGTAAGGGGCAATCAGCCCCAGCATTTT. Translation gives CASSMHASGVRGNQPQHF. The whole variable domain, filled in from reference TRBV19 and TRBJ1-5, reads DGGITQSPKYLFRKEGQNVTLSCEQNLNHDAMYWYRQDPGQGLRLIYYSQIVNDFQKGDIAEGYSVSREKKESFPLTVTSAQKNPTAFYLCASSMHASGVRGNQPQHFGDGTRLSIL.

V and J are TRBV4-1 and TRBJ1-2; 9 bases match TRBD1. Germline V CDR1 and CDR2: MGHRA, YSYEKL. Trimming at V came to 3 bases and at J to 2 bases, leaving 4 bases not matched to a gene. The CDR3 is 15 amino acids. As DNA, the CDR3 is TGCGCCAGCAGCCATGAGGGGACAGGGAACTATGGCTACACCTTC. Protein: CASSHEGTGNYGYTF.

This clone was seen a single time. This chain connects TRBV5-6 to TRBJ1-6; TRBD1 matches 9 bases. The CDR3 runs to 15 residues. V dropped 5 bases and J dropped 10; count of bases not matched to a gene: 10. Looked up from germline, CDR1 is SGHDT and CDR2 is YYEEEE. The CDR3 loop is CASSRGDRVESPLHF. The CDR3 DNA reads as TGTGCCAGCAGTCGCGGGGACAGGGTAGAATCACCCCTCCACTTT.

The J gene is TRBJ2-1, the V gene TRBV7-3; D is ambiguous. Per germline, CDR1 SGHTA and CDR2 FQGTGA. The CDR3 extends over 14 amino acids. V was shortened by 0 bases and J by 9 bases, with 12 bases between the two germline ends. CDR3 coding DNA: TGTGCCAGCAGCTTAACCGGACCAGCGACTGAGCAGTTCTTC. It specifies CASSLTGPATEQFF.

The rearrangement links TRBV5-1 to TRBJ2-7; D call uncertain. The CDR3 totals 14 residues. Trimming shortened V by 7 bases and J by 2 bases, and 16 bases separated the two germline ends. CDR1 is SGHRS and CDR2 is YFSETQ in the germline V gene. CDR3 amino acids: CASSPSRNAYEQYF. CDR3 sequence (DNA): TGCGCCAGCTCTCCGTCACGTAATGCCTACGAGCAGTACTTC.

The chain employs TRBV7-2 and TRBJ2-1; 9 nucleotides match TRBD1. The CDR3 is made up of 16 amino acids. J was trimmed by 7 bases and V by 5 bases; bases with no gene match: 12. CDR1 and CDR2 (germline): SGHTA, FQGNSA. The CDR3 nucleotides read TGTGCCAGCAGCGTTACACAGGGGGCGCCGGCTAATGAGCAGTTCTTC. Protein sequence: CASSVTQGAPANEQFF.

The J gene is TRBJ1-3, the V gene TRBV5-1, with D maybe TRBD1 (5 bases). Germline CDR1 reads SGHRS; CDR2 reads YFSETQ. The CDR3 covers 15 residues. Trimming pared 2 bases from V and 0 bases from J, leaving 9 bases between. The DNA for the CDR3 is TGCGCCAGCAGCTTCCAGGGTAGCTCTGGAAACACCATATATTTT. This sequence encodes CASSFQGSSGNTIYF.

This chain connects TRBV25-1 to TRBJ1-4; D may be TRBD1 (5 bases). Trimming stripped 1 base from V and 7 bases from J, with 13 bases between. The CDR3 totals 15 residues. CDR1 and CDR2 from the germline V gene are MGHDK and SYGVNS. Here the CDR3 DNA reads TGTGCCAGCAGTGAATGGGGGGACTGGACTGAAAAACTGTTTTTT. Encoded protein: CASSEWGDWTEKLFF.

The sample holds one count of this clone. The rearrangement joins TRBV5-1 to TRBJ1-1; no clear D gene. The germline V gene has CDR1 SGHRS and CDR2 YFSETQ. The CDR3 is 14 amino acids. The V and J ends lost 0 bases and 1 base respectively, with 7 bases between them. CDR3 bases: TGCGCCAGCAGCTTGGGGGGTCCGAACACTGAAGCTTTCTTT. The encoded protein is CASSLGGPNTEAFF.

The chain uses TRBV19 and TRBJ1-2; 7 bases align to TRBD1. V was pared by 5 bases and J by 3 bases, with 6 bases of the junction left unmatched. Germline CDR1 and CDR2: LNHDA and SQIVND (reference sequence). This CDR3 has 14 residues. This CDR3 is CASSPGGQHYGYTF. The CDR3 DNA reads TGTGCCAGTAGTCCAGGGGGACAGCACTATGGCTACACCTTC.

The rearrangement links TRBV2 to TRBJ2-5, with 10 bases fitting TRBD2. After removal of 6 bases from V and 3 bases from J, the junction contained 4 bases not matched to a gene. CDR1 SNHLY and CDR2 FYNNEI come from the germline V gene. The CDR3 contains 14 residues. CDR3 DNA sequence: TGTGCCAGCAGCTGGACTAGCGGCAAAGAGACCCAGTACTTC. Its translation: CASSWTSGKETQYF.

The chain joins TRBV18 to TRBJ2-7; D possibly matches TRBD1 or TRBD2 (5 bases each). The ends were cut back, 0 bases at V and 7 bases at J, with 16 bases in the middle. Germline CDR1 is KGHSH and CDR2 is LQKENI. The CDR3 runs to 15 residues. As DNA, the CDR3 is TGTGCCAGCTCACCACCAGTGGCAGGGAGTAGAGAGCAGTACTTC. As protein: CASSPPVAGSREQYF.

The V and J genes are TRBV6-6 and TRBJ1-1; perhaps TRBD1 as D (5 bases). Deletions cut 7 bases from V and 6 bases from J, with 9 bases between. The CDR3 contains 11 residues. CDR1 is MNHNY, CDR2 SVGAGI, per germline (reference sequence). The CDR3 DNA reads as TGTGCCAGCACGTGGGGCTCTGAAGCTTTCTTT. Its translation: CASTWGSEAFF.

In nucleotides, the CDR3 is TGTGCCAGCAGTACTCTAATAGGTGGCTACACCTTC. This encodes CASSTLIGGYTF. The J gene is TRBJ1-2, the V gene TRBV6-5; D gene unclear. CDR1 and CDR2 from the germline V gene are MNHEY and SVGAGI. Trimming cost V 5 bases and J 7 bases, with 11 bases left between them. The CDR3 loop spans 12 amino acids.

V is TRBV15 and J is TRBJ1-2; unclear D gene. The germline V and J ends were trimmed by 0 bases and 1 base, with 9 bases remaining between them. Germline CDR1 reads LNHNV; CDR2 reads YYDKDF (reference sequence). This CDR3 has 15 amino acids. Here the CDR3 reads CATSRDREINYGYTF. For the CDR3, the DNA is TGTGCCACCAGCAGAGATCGCGAGATTAACTATGGCTACACCTTC.